The 29 T cell receptor beta chains listed next were all sequenced from one sample in a study of cytomegalovirus exposure and HLA in healthy donors. With 60 Vbeta and 13 Jbeta primers, the PCR was carried out. The protocol was immunoSEQ multiplex PCR, while the TCRdb copy is restricted to in-frame clones and leaves out a portion. The sample shows around 100,000 clones, roughly three quarters of them seen only once. Material: PBMCs. The receptors come from a male donor in good health and CMV-seropositive.

This clone was seen more than once but under ten times. The V and J genes are TRBV7-2 and TRBJ2-3; 7 nucleotides match TRBD1. Looked up from germline, CDR1 is SGHTA and CDR2 is FQGNSA. This CDR3 is built from 15 residues. V lost 5 bases and J lost 4; bases outside the gene matches: 9. CDR3 residues: CASSLRTGLSDTQYF. The CDR3 region has the DNA TGTGCCAGCAGCCTCCGGACAGGCCTGTCAGATACGCAGTATTTT.

The genes are TRBV6-8 and TRBJ2-3, with D maybe TRBD2 (6 bases). The V and J ends lost 0 bases and 8 bases respectively, with 21 bases between them. The CDR3 sequence is 17 residues long. CDR1 and CDR2 (germline): MNHGY, SAAAGT. The DNA for the CDR3 is TGTGCCAGCAGTTACTCCCACACGGGACTTCTGCGGGTTACGCAGTATTTT. This sequence encodes CASSYSHTGLLRVTQYF.

The gene calls are TRBV5-6 and TRBJ2-5; 11 bases are a match to TRBD1. CDR1 and CDR2 from the germline V gene are SGHDT and YYEEEE. The V and J ends lost 4 bases and 5 bases, in that order; junction bases with no gene match: 7. The CDR3 has 15 amino acids. The CDR3 protein is CASSPRTGGRETQYF. The CDR3 DNA reads TGTGCCAGCAGCCCTCGGACAGGGGGCAGGGAGACCCAGTACTTC.

The V call is TRBV19, the J call TRBJ2-2; 8 bases fit TRBD2. Trimming cost V 5 bases and J 5 bases; bases outside gene matches: 4. Per the germline V gene, CDR1 is LNHDA and CDR2 is SQIVND (reference sequence). The CDR3 sequence is 14 residues long. Here the CDR3 DNA reads TGTGCCAGTAGTGCGGGACTAGTGACCGGGGAGCTGTTTTTT. It codes for CASSAGLVTGELFF.

The rearrangement links TRBV5-4 to TRBJ2-1, with 8 nucleotides matching TRBD2. This CDR3 spans 16 amino acids. The V gene's germline CDR1 is SGHNT and CDR2 YYREEE (reference sequence). With 4 bases clipped from V and 4 bases from J, the junction kept 10 bases outside the gene matches. The CDR3 coding sequence is TGTGCCAGCAGCCGCAAAGCGGGAGCAGAGTACAATGAGCAGTTCTTC. This gives the protein CASSRKAGAEYNEQFF.

This clone was counted a single time. The chain employs TRBV7-9 and TRBJ1-3, with 8 bases lining up with TRBD1. Germline V gene lookup returns CDR1 SEHNR and CDR2 FQNEAQ (reference sequence). This CDR3 spans 14 amino acids. Trimming took 6 bases from V and 2 from J; bases not matched to a gene: 3. As DNA, the CDR3 is TGTGCCAGCAGTTCACAGGGGGCTGGAAACACCATATATTTT. Translated: CASSSQGAGNTIYF.

The rearrangement uses TRBV15 and TRBJ2-3, with TRBD2 as a possible D gene (5 bases). Between the trimmed V and J ends, which lost 0 bases and 3 bases, there was a span of 16 bases. Germline CDR1 reads LNHNV; CDR2 reads YYDKDF (reference sequence). The CDR3 length is 17 residues. DNA for the CDR3: TGTGCCACCAGCAGAGATAGTCCGGGAACGGGGACAGATACGCAGTATTTT. Its protein is CATSRDSPGTGTDTQYF.

The chain carries TRBV7-2 and TRBJ1-3; 7 nucleotides line up with TRBD1. Per germline, CDR1 SGHTA and CDR2 FQGNSA. V dropped 3 bases and J dropped 3; count of bases not matched to a gene: 5. The CDR3 sequence is 15 residues long. The CDR3 sequence is CASSLADRVGNTIYF. The CDR3 DNA reads TGTGCCAGCAGCTTGGCCGACAGGGTTGGAAACACCATATATTTT.

Notes on this clone: This sample also contains other DNA sequences that code for the same CDR3. The V call is TRBV18, the J call TRBJ2-7; 10 nucleotides agree with TRBD1. This CDR3 spans 14 amino acids. The V gene's germline CDR1 is KGHSH and CDR2 LQKENI. The junction had 3 bases not matched to a gene; V was cut back by 3 bases and J by 4 bases. The CDR3 DNA reads as TGTGCCAGCTCACCGGGACAGGGGACTTACGAGCAGTACTTC. This encodes CASSPGQGTYEQYF.

The chain joins TRBV18 to TRBJ1-2; 7 bases map to TRBD1. The CDR3 contains 13 residues. Per germline, CDR1 KGHSH and CDR2 LQKENI. J gave up 9 bases and V 3 bases, and 7 bases lay outside the gene matches. CDR3 amino acids: CASSPDRERSYTF. The CDR3 DNA reads TGTGCCAGCTCACCCGACAGGGAGAGAAGCTACACCTTC.

V and J are TRBV28 and TRBJ2-1; 7 bases line up with TRBD2. Unmatched junction bases numbered 1, after V lost 8 bases and J lost 0 bases. Germline CDR1 MDHEN, CDR2 SYDVKM. CDR3 size: 13 residues. The chain's CDR3 is CASCGSSYNEQFF. The CDR3 DNA follows: TGTGCCAGCTGCGGGAGCTCCTACAATGAGCAGTTCTTC. Using reference TRBV28 and TRBJ2-1 for the parts outside the CDR3, the full variable domain is DVKVTQSSRYLVKRTGEKVFLECVQDMDHENMFWYRQDPGLGLRLIYFSYDVKMKEKGDIPEGYSVSREKKERFSLILESASTNQTSMYLCASCGSSYNEQFFGPGTRLTVL.

In DNA form, the CDR3 reads TGTGCCAGCAGTTTACCGTCTCGACAGGGATATCAGCCCCAGCATTTT. It translates to CASSLPSRQGYQPQHF. The chain couples TRBV28 to TRBJ1-5, with 7 bases fitting TRBD1. The CDR3 consists of 16 residues. Losses at the gene ends were 2 bases for V and 5 bases for J; bases not matched to a gene: 9. Germline-derived CDR1 and CDR2 are MDHEN and SYDVKM.

V and J are TRBV19 and TRBJ2-1, with 10 bases aligning to TRBD2. The CDR3 has 14 amino acids. The ends lost 0 bases at V and 10 bases at J; junction bases unmatched: 3. Germline CDR1 and CDR2: LNHDA and SQIVND (reference sequence). In nucleotides, the CDR3 is TGTGCCAGTAGTATAGAAGGTAGCGGGGGGGAGCAGTTCTTC. Translation gives CASSIEGSGGEQFF.

The CDR3 DNA sequence: TGTGCCAGCAGCTTGGCAAGGACAGGGGTCAATGAGCAGTTCTTC. It specifies CASSLARTGVNEQFF. This sequence joins TRBV5-4 and TRBJ2-1; TRBD1 matches 9 bases. Germline loops: CDR1 SGHNT, CDR2 YYREEE (reference sequence). This CDR3 has 15 amino acids. With 0 bases clipped from V and 6 bases from J, the junction kept 4 bases outside the gene matches.

V and J are TRBV2 and TRBJ1-5; 9 bases line up with TRBD1. The CDR3 consists of 15 residues. With 6 bases clipped from V and 3 bases from J, the junction kept 6 bases outside the gene matches. The germline V gene encodes CDR1 SNHLY and CDR2 FYNNEI. The CDR3 coding sequence is TGTGCCAGCAGCGTGGACAGGGGATACAATCAGCCCCAGCATTTT. It codes for CASSVDRGYNQPQHF.

This rearrangement joins TRBV7-9 to TRBJ1-4; 7 nucleotides line up with TRBD1. V shed 5 bases, J shed 4 bases, and the junction held 13 bases outside the gene matches. Germline V gene data show CDR1 as SEHNR and CDR2 as FQNEAQ (reference sequence). This CDR3 is 17 amino acids long. CDR3 nucleotides: TGTGCCAGCAGCAGAGTGCGGGGACAGAATTATAATGAAAAACTGTTTTTT. It yields the protein CASSRVRGQNYNEKLFF.

This clone has only a few counts. The chain combines TRBV7-2 with TRBJ2-2, with TRBD1 matching over 7 bases. The ends lost 5 bases at V and 7 bases at J; junction bases unmatched: 7. The CDR3 spans 14 residues. Per the germline V gene, CDR1 is SGHTA and CDR2 is FQGNSA. CDR3 sequence: CASSIYRGVGELFF. The CDR3 nucleotides read TGTGCCAGCAGCATTTACAGGGGTGTCGGGGAGCTGTTTTTT.

The chain joins TRBV2 to TRBJ2-1; 9 bases agree with TRBD1. Trimming took 7 bases from V and 4 from J; bases not matched to a gene: 5. CDR3 length: 14 residues. Germline V CDR1 and CDR2: SNHLY, FYNNEI. CDR3 bases: TGTGCCAGCAAGGGACAGGGAGCTTACAATGAGCAGTTCTTC. Translated, it gives CASKGQGAYNEQFF.

This sequence joins TRBV7-2 and TRBJ2-1; TRBD2 matches 10 bases. CDR1 and CDR2 (germline): SGHTA, FQGNSA. The CDR3 covers 14 residues. The junction had 2 bases not matched to a gene; V was cut back by 8 bases and J by 1 base. In DNA, the CDR3 is TGTGCCAGCGAGCGGGGGGGTTCCTACAATGAGCAGTTCTTC. This codes for CASERGGSYNEQFF.

This clone came up a few times. The chain couples TRBV7-3 to TRBJ2-7; weak D call: TRBD2 (5 bases). The CDR3 totals 14 residues. V lost 5 bases and J 6 bases, leaving 17 bases between the germline ends. The germline V gene has CDR1 SGHTA and CDR2 FQGTGA. The CDR3 loop reads CASSPDSRSSEQYF. For the CDR3, the DNA is TGTGCCAGCAGCCCGGACTCTCGTTCTTCCGAGCAGTACTTC.

The V gene is TRBV4-2, the J gene TRBJ2-1, with 12 positions matching TRBD2. After removal of 3 bases from V and 5 bases from J, the junction contained 5 bases not matched to a gene. The CDR3 length is 16 residues. CDR1 is LGHNA, CDR2 YNFKEQ, per germline. Here the CDR3 DNA reads TGTGCCAGCAGCCACCTAGCGGGAGGGGGTGACAATGAGCAGTTCTTC. This sequence encodes CASSHLAGGGDNEQFF.

The rearrangement uses TRBV5-6 and TRBJ2-1; tentatively, D is TRBD2 (5 bases). The germline V and J ends were trimmed by 4 bases and 9 bases, with 11 bases remaining between them. Per the germline V gene, CDR1 is SGHDT and CDR2 is YYEEEE. The CDR3 contains 12 residues. This chain's CDR3 is CASSQDRGEQFF. As DNA, the CDR3 is TGTGCCAGCAGCCAAGACCGGGGTGAGCAGTTCTTC.

This clone has just a few counts. The V and J genes are TRBV30 and TRBJ1-2; no clear D. V lost 6 bases to trimming and J lost 0 bases, with 8 bases between them. The germline gives CDR1 GTSNPN, CDR2 SVGIG (reference sequence). The CDR3 runs to 12 residues. CDR3 amino acids: CACPGPNYGYTF. CDR3 nucleotide sequence: TGTGCCTGCCCTGGGCCTAACTATGGCTACACCTTC. The variable domain in full, with the rest retrieved from reference TRBV30 and TRBJ1-2, is SQTIHQWPATLVQPVGSPLSLECTVEGTSNPNLYWYRQAAGRGLQLLFYSVGIGQISSEVPQNLSASRPQDRQFILSSKKLLLSDSGFYLCACPGPNYGYTFGSGTRLTVV.

This chain uses TRBV4-1 with TRBJ1-2; no definite D call. V lost 0 bases and J lost 2, with 7 bases in between. This CDR3 contains 14 residues. From germline, CDR1 is MGHRA and CDR2 YSYEKL. The CDR3 here is CASSQDWRNYGYTF. As DNA, the CDR3 is TGCGCCAGCAGCCAAGATTGGCGGAACTATGGCTACACCTTC.

This chain links TRBV7-9 with TRBJ1-1; 9 bases align to TRBD1. Germline CDR1 reads SEHNR; CDR2 reads FQNEAQ (reference sequence). V trimming: 11 bases; J trimming: 1 base; junction bases outside the gene matches: 8. This CDR3 region has 14 residues. The CDR3 protein is CAGSGQGSNTEAFF. CDR3 DNA sequence: TGTGCCGGGTCGGGACAGGGATCGAACACTGAAGCTTTCTTT.

V gene TRBV5-1 combines with J gene TRBJ2-7, with a possible D match to TRBD2 (5 bases). Germline V gives CDR1 SGHRS, CDR2 YFSETQ. The CDR3 length is 13 residues. Between the trimmed V and J ends, which lost 2 bases and 13 bases, there was a span of 19 bases. Here the CDR3 DNA reads TGCGCCAGCAGCTTAGAGGGATCCAAACTGGGATACTTC. It is translated as CASSLEGSKLGYF. The variable domain in full, with the rest retrieved from reference TRBV5-1 and TRBJ2-7, is KAGVTQTPRYLIKTRGQQVTLSCSPISGHRSVSWYQQTPGQGLQFLFEYFSETQRNKGNFPGRFSGRQFSNSRSEMNVSTLELGDSALYLCASSLEGSKLGYFGPGTRLTVT.

The chain couples TRBV28 to TRBJ1-4; weak D call: TRBD1 (5 bases). This CDR3 has 13 amino acids. The germline V gene encodes CDR1 MDHEN and CDR2 SYDVKM. V was cut by 1 base and J by 13 bases, with 13 bases left in between. CDR3 nucleotides: TGTGCCAGCAGTTTATCGCGGTGGCAGGGACTGTTTTTT. Protein product: CASSLSRWQGLFF.

V is TRBV7-9 and J is TRBJ2-2; TRBD1 aligns across 8 bases. The V gene's germline CDR1 is SEHNR and CDR2 FQNEAQ (reference sequence). V dropped 2 bases and J dropped 0; count of bases not matched to a gene: 2. This CDR3 comprises 16 residues. The CDR3 is CASSLSDRANTGELFF. In nucleotides, the CDR3 is TGTGCCAGCAGCTTATCGGACAGGGCGAACACCGGGGAGCTGTTTTTT.

The J gene is TRBJ2-1, the V gene TRBV7-3; 13 bases map to TRBD2. Germline V gene sequence: CDR1 SGHTA, CDR2 FQGTGA. CDR3 length equals 19 residues. The V gene end was trimmed by 1 base and the J gene end by 4 bases; junction bases not matched to a gene: 10. The CDR3 region is CASSLNFQGTSGTYNEQFF. In DNA form, the CDR3 reads TGTGCCAGCAGCTTAAACTTCCAGGGGACTAGCGGGACGTACAATGAGCAGTTCTTC.